This record concerns one TCR beta chain sequence. Germline CDR1 reads LGHDT; CDR2 reads YNNKEL (reference sequence). The CDR3 has 16 amino acids. V was trimmed by 4 bases and J by 0 bases, leaving 15 bases between them. This specimen comes from a study of blood T cell repertoires in COVID-19. Study in general: The analysed material was cDNA or gDNA that came from T cells, B-cell-depleted T cells, or PBMCs.

Original processing methods: Estimates of nucleated cell counts were drawn from the amplification of reference gene primers. Sequencing used immunoSEQ multiplex PCR; TCRdb keeps in-frame clones, though not all of them. From that table come the V and J calls and clone size; the DNA was used to work out D and trimming. This sample has more than 350,000 clones, with about 86% found just once. The cohort comprised adults aged about 18 to 90 years residing in about two dozen US areas. Clinical history as reported by participants underpinned cohort assignment. V gene TRBV3-1 (or the pseudogene TRBV3-2) combines with J gene TRBJ1-2, with a weak D call TRBD1 (6 bases). Sequencing was carried out using PBMCs or T cells enriched from blood (not recorded which). The sequence was obtained from a woman aged 50 to 65 who had recovered from COVID-19. As DNA, the CDR3 is TGTGCCAGCAGCCCCAACACAGGGTTCCCTAACTATGGCTACACCTTC. It translates to CASSPNTGFPNYGYTF.